Below are 18 T cell receptor beta chains sequenced from a single sample in a study of CD8+ T cells in alopecia areata. Specified treatment: oral pan-JAK inhibitor, 5-10 mg twice daily. Following extraction, RNA underwent reverse transcription to cDNA, which served as the sequencing template. Data came from immunoSEQ multiplex PCR; TCRdb stores just in-frame clones and leaves some out. The data hold more than 200,000 clones, with roughly two fifths observed a single time. The source material was CD4+ T cells sorted from blood, sampled at approximately week 37, from a patient treated with tofacitinib. Receptor source: a human donor with alopecia areata.

The chain recombines TRBV30 with TRBJ2-1; weak D call: TRBD2 (5 bases). V lost 3 bases and J lost 5, with 11 bases in between. The CDR3 contains 13 residues. Germline V gene data show CDR1 as GTSNPN and CDR2 as SVGIG (reference sequence). In DNA form, the CDR3 reads TGTGCCTGGAGGTTAGCGTATAACAATGAGCAGTTCTTC. This encodes CAWRLAYNNEQFF.

V gene TRBV7-2 combines with J gene TRBJ2-3; 11 nucleotides line up with TRBD2. Trimming at V came to 3 bases and at J to 3 bases, leaving 5 bases not matched to a gene. CDR1 SGHTA and CDR2 FQGNSA come from the germline V gene. The CDR3 is 16 amino acids. CDR3 bases: TGTGCCAGCAGCTTCTCTAGCGGGAGGACAACAGATACGCAGTATTTT. Amino acids: CASSFSSGRTTDTQYF. Full variable domain (outside the CDR3, taken from reference TRBV7-2 and TRBJ2-3): GAGVSQSPSNKVTEKGKDVELRCDPISGHTALYWYRQSLGQGLEFLIYFQGNSAPDKSGLPSDRFSAERTGGSVSTLTIQRTQQEDSAVYLCASSFSSGRTTDTQYFGPGTRLTVL.

The chain is built from TRBV29-1 and TRBJ1-1; TRBD1 is a possible D gene (6 bases). CDR3 length: 13 amino acids. Trimming cost V 8 bases and J 1 base, with 14 bases left between them. Germline V gene sequence: CDR1 SQVTM, CDR2 ANQGSEA. The CDR3 region has the DNA TGCAGCTATACAACAGGGAGGAACACTGAAGCTTTCTTT. Its translation is CSYTTGRNTEAFF.

This chain joins TRBV6-1 and TRBJ2-4; the D is unclear. Germline CDR1 is MNHNS and CDR2 is SASEGT. Deletions cut 6 bases from V and 7 bases from J, with 7 bases between. CDR3 length: 11 amino acids. CDR3 residues: CASSLMNIQYF. For the CDR3, the DNA is TGTGCCAGCAGCTTAATGAACATTCAGTACTTC.

The chain employs TRBV5-1 and TRBJ1-1; maybe TRBD1 (6 bases). Trimming cost V 2 bases and J 5 bases, with 16 bases left between them. CDR1 and CDR2 from the germline V gene are SGHRS and YFSETQ. The CDR3 is made up of 15 amino acids. CDR3 region: CASSLDTPGETEAFF. The CDR3 coding sequence is TGCGCCAGCAGCTTAGACACTCCAGGGGAAACTGAAGCTTTCTTT.

This chain joins TRBV5-5 and TRBJ2-1; tentative D call: TRBD2 (5 bases). Germline CDR1 reads SGHKS; CDR2 reads YYEKEE (reference sequence). CDR3 length equals 12 residues. Trimming left V 4 bases short and J 9 bases short, with 11 bases between. CDR3: CASSPRGPEQFF. CDR3 nucleotide sequence: TGTGCCAGCAGCCCGCGAGGGCCTGAGCAGTTCTTC.

This clone was picked up one time. The CDR3 DNA sequence: TGTGCCACCAGCAGAGGGCAGGGGGCGAGAGATACGCAGTATTTT. This translates into CATSRGQGARDTQYF. The V call is TRBV15, the J call TRBJ2-3; 8 nucleotides match TRBD1. Trimming took 1 base from V and 5 from J; bases not matched to a gene: 5. The CDR3 spans 15 residues. Per the germline V gene, CDR1 is LNHNV and CDR2 is YYDKDF (reference sequence).

This chain uses TRBV30 with TRBJ2-7; no clear D gene. This CDR3 has 11 amino acids. Germline V gives CDR1 GTSNPN, CDR2 SVGIG (reference sequence). The germline V and J ends were trimmed by 2 bases and 7 bases, with 9 bases remaining between them. CDR3 sequence reads: CAWSSLEEQYF. DNA for the CDR3: TGTGCCTGGAGTTCCTTGGAGGAGCAGTACTTC.

The chain recombines TRBV4-2 with TRBJ2-5; D is unclear. The J call may be mistaken, given a closer DNA end match to TRBJ2-7. The CDR3 length is 13 residues. Germline CDR1 LGHNA, CDR2 YNFKEQ. The CDR3 coding sequence is TGTGCCAGCAGCCAGGGCTCAACCTACGAGCAGTACTTC. Its protein is CASSQGSTYEQYF.

This clone was found a few times. The chain is built from TRBV4-2 and TRBJ2-6; the D call may be TRBD1 or TRBD2 (5 bases each). V gave up 4 bases and J gave up 0 bases, with 19 bases separating them. This CDR3 contains 19 residues. The V gene's germline CDR1 is LGHNA and CDR2 YNFKEQ. This CDR3 is CASSLPSGTGPSGANVLTF. In nucleotides, the CDR3 is TGTGCCAGCAGCCTCCCCTCTGGGACGGGACCCTCTGGGGCCAACGTCCTGACTTTC.

The chain employs TRBV29-1 and TRBJ1-2; D gene ambiguous. V dropped 5 bases and J dropped 8 bases, with 12 bases sitting between them. The germline gives CDR1 SQVTM, CDR2 ANQGSEA. The CDR3 sequence is 11 residues long. CDR3 nucleotides: TGCAGCGTTCTAAGTTCGAGAGGCTACACCTTC. It specifies CSVLSSRGYTF.

The chain uses TRBV5-1 and TRBJ2-1, with 10 bases that match TRBD2. Germline V CDR1 and CDR2: SGHRS, YFSETQ. The junction had 5 bases not matched to a gene; V was cut back by 6 bases and J by 5 bases. The CDR3 length is 14 residues. CDR3 amino acids: CASISGRKNNEQFF. The CDR3 DNA sequence: TGCGCCAGCATTAGCGGGAGGAAAAACAATGAGCAGTTCTTC.

The J gene is TRBJ2-3, the V gene TRBV29-1; 8 bases match TRBD2. The V segment lost 2 bases and the J segment 4 bases; nucleotides outside the gene matches: 5. Germline V lookup: CDR1 SQVTM, CDR2 ANQGSEA. The CDR3 spans 14 residues. CDR3 nucleotides: TGCAGCGTTGAATCAGGGCGGGAGGCAGATACGCAGTATTTT. The encoded protein is CSVESGREADTQYF.

The rearrangement uses TRBV6-5 and TRBJ2-5, with D tentatively TRBD1 (6 bases). The V gene lost 5 bases and the J gene lost 1 base, with 11 bases spanning the gap. This CDR3 is 14 amino acids long. CDR1 and CDR2 from the germline V gene are MNHEY and SVGAGI. The CDR3 loop reads CASSQGIFQETQYF. Here the CDR3 DNA reads TGTGCCAGCAGTCAGGGGATATTCCAAGAGACCCAGTACTTC.

This clone was recorded a few times. The chain is built from TRBV30 and TRBJ2-7, with 14 nucleotides matching TRBD2. Germline-derived CDR1 and CDR2 are GTSNPN and SVGIG (reference sequence). V gave up 1 base and J gave up 6 bases; unmatched junction bases: 5. The CDR3 runs 15 residues. CDR3 sequence (DNA): TGTGCCTGGAGTGCACCCGGGACTAGCGGGAGCGAGCAGTACTTC. Translating gives CAWSAPGTSGSEQYF.

V usage is TRBV7-3 and J usage is TRBJ2-5; D is unresolved. The CDR3 totals 13 residues. Germline V gives CDR1 SGHTA, CDR2 FQGTGA. V was clipped by 3 bases and J by 0 bases, with 5 bases between them. Here the CDR3 reads CASSLDYQETQYF. The CDR3 DNA reads TGTGCCAGCAGCTTGGATTACCAAGAGACCCAGTACTTC.

The genes are TRBV15 and TRBJ2-5; 13 nucleotides align to TRBD2. Germline V gene data show CDR1 as LNHNV and CDR2 as YYDKDF (reference sequence). This CDR3 is 17 amino acids long. V was pared by 3 bases and J by 2 bases, with 6 bases of the junction left unmatched. This CDR3 is CATSRGGTSGNQETQYF. The CDR3 coding sequence is TGTGCCACCAGCAGGGGTGGGACTAGCGGGAATCAAGAGACCCAGTACTTC.

There are a few counts of this clone. The sample contains more than one DNA sequence encoding this CDR3. CDR3 loop: CASSLASGSTDTQYF. CDR3 nucleotide sequence: TGTGCCAGCAGCTTAGCTAGCGGGAGCACAGATACGCAGTATTTT. V is TRBV7-2 and J is TRBJ2-3; 7 bases match TRBD2. V shed 0 bases, J shed 0 bases, and the junction held 0 bases outside the gene matches. The CDR3 is 15 residues long. Germline CDR1 SGHTA, CDR2 FQGNSA.